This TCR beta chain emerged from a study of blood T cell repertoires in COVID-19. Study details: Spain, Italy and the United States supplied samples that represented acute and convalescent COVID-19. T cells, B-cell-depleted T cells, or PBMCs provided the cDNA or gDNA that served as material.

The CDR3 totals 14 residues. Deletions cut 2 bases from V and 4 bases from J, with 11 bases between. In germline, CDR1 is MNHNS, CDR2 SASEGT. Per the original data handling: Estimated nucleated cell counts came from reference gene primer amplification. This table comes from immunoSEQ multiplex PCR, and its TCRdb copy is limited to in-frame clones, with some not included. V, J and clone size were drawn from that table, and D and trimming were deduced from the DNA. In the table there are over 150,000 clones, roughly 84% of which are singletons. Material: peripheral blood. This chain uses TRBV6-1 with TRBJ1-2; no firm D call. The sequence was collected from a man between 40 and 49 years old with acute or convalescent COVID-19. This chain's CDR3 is CASSEMSLSYGYTF. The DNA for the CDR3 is TGTGCCAGCAGTGAAATGAGCCTGAGCTATGGCTACACCTTC.